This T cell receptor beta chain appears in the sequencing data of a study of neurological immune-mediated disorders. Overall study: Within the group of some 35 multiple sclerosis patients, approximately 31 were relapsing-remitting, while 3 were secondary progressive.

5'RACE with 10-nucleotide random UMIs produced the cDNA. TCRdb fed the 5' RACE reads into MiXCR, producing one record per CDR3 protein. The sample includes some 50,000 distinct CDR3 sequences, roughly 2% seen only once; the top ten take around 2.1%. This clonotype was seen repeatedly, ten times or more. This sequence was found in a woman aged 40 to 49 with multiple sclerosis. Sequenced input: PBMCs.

CDR3 DNA: TGCAGTGCTAGCGACCTCATAAGCTCCTACAATGAGCAGTTCTTC. Translating it yields CSASDLISSYNEQFF. The rearrangement links TRBV20-1 to TRBJ2-1; D unresolved. CDR1 is DFQATT and CDR2 is SNEGSKA in the germline V gene (reference sequence). With 3 bases removed from V and 0 bases from J, the gap between germline ends came to 12 bases. The CDR3 sequence is 15 residues long.